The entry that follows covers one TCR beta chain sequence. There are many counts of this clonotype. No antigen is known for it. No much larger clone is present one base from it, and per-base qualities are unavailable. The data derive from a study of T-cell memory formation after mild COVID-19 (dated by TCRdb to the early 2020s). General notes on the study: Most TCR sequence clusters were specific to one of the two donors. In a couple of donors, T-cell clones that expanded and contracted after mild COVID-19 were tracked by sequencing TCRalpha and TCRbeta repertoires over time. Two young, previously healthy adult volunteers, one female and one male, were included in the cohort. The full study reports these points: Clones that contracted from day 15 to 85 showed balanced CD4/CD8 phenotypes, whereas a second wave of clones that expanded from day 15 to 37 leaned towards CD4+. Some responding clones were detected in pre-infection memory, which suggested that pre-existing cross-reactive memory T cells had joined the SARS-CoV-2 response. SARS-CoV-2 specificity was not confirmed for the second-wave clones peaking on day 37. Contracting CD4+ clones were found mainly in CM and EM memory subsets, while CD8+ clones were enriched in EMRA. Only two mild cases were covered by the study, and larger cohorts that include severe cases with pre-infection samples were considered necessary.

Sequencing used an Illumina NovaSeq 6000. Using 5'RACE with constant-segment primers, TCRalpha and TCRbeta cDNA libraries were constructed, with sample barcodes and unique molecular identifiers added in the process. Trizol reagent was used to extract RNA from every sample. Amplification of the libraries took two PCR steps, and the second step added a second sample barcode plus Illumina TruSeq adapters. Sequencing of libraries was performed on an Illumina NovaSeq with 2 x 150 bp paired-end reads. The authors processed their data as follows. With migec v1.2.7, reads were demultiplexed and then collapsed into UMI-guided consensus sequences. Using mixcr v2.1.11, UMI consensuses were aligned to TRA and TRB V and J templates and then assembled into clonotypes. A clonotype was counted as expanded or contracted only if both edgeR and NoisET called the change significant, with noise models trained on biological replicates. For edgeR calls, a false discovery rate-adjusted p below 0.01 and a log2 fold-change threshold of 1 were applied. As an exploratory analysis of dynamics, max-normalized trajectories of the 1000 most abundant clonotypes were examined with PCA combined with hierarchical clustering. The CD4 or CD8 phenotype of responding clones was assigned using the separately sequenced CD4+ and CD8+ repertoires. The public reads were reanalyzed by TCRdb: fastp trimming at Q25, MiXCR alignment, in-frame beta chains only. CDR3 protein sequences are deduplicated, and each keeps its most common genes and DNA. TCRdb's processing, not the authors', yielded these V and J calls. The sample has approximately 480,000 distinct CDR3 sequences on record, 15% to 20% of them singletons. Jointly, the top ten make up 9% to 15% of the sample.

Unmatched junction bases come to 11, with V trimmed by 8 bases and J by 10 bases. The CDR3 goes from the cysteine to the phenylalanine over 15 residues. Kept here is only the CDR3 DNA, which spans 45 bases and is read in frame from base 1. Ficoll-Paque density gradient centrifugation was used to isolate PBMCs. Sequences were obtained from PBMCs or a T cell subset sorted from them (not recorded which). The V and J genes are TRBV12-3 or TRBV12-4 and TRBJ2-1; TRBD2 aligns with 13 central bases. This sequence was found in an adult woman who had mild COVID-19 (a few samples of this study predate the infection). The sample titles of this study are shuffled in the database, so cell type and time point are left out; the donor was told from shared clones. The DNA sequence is TGTGCCAGCTCCCTAGAGGGACTAGCGGGGCCGGAGCAGTTCTTC. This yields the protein CASSLEGLAGPEQFF.